This note documents a single T cell receptor beta chain sequence. This entry comes from a study of blood T cell repertoires in COVID-19. Study at large: T cells, B-cell-depleted T cells, or PBMCs provided the cDNA or gDNA that served as material.

This CDR3 is 14 amino acids long. Germline V gene lookup returns CDR1 SGHTA and CDR2 FQGTGA. The germline V and J ends were trimmed by 4 bases and 2 bases, with 11 bases remaining between them. The protocol was immunoSEQ multiplex PCR, while the TCRdb copy is restricted to in-frame clones and leaves out a portion. The sample records about 260,000 clones, approximately 91% being singletons. V is TRBV7-3 and J is TRBJ1-1; D may be TRBD1 (5 bases). The clonotype was recovered from a human donor in a cohort sampled during active COVID-19. The sample was peripheral blood. The CDR3 DNA is TGTGCCAGCAGCTCCCAGGGTGCCAACACTGAAGCTTTCTTT. This gives the protein CASSSQGANTEAFF.